The T cell receptor beta chain under discussion was sequenced for a study of CD8 T cells in Susac syndrome. Germline V gives CDR1 LGHDT, CDR2 YNNKEL (reference sequence). The ends were cut back, 3 bases at V and 1 base at J, with 12 bases in the middle. The CDR3 has 15 residues. Reverse transcription of roughly 0.45 to 1 ug RNA used random hexamers. TCRdb used MiXCR to reprocess the immunoSEQ multiplex PCR reads, holding one entry per CDR3 protein. This repertoire shows some 200,000 distinct CDR3 sequences, around nine tenths found once; its top ten account for approximately 0.13%. Material: CD8+ T cells from PBMCs. This receptor was identified in a human donor with multiple sclerosis. The chain couples TRBV3-1 to TRBJ1-2, with TRBD1 as a possible D gene (5 bases). CDR3 residues: CASSQGTPINYGYTF. CDR3 coding DNA: TGTGCCAGCAGCCAGGGGACTCCCATTAACTATGGCTACACCTTC.